These T cell receptor beta chains were read from a single sample in a study of shared T cell receptors in the human thymus. Only in-frame clones appear in the TCRdb table, and some are missing; sequencing was by immunoSEQ multiplex PCR. This table has more than 300,000 clones, roughly 94% appearing once. The sample taken for sequencing was thymocytes. Receptors were obtained from a human donor. Both conserved end residues are part of each CDR3. The D gene is left open where the match is weak. Only part of the rows carry a size: once, few, many, or a class if the clone is expanded.

J gene,CDR3 length,D gene,V gene,clone size,CDR3 protein,CDR3 DNA
TRBJ2-7,16,TRBD2,TRBV5-1,few,CASSLAGGAGVYEQYF,TGCGCCAGCAGCTTGGCCGGGGGGGCCGGAGTATACGAGCAGTACTTC
TRBJ1-1,14,NA,TRBV28,NA,CASSLIRLGTEAFF,TGTGCCAGCAGTTTAATACGGCTCGGCACTGAAGCTTTCTTT
TRBJ2-1,19,TRBD2,TRBV7-3,NA,CASSTFAGAEVCGVNEQFF,TGTGCCAGCAGCACCTTTGCGGGAGCTGAGGTGTGTGGGGTGAATGAGCAGTTCTTC
TRBJ1-4,15,NA,TRBV14,NA,CASSQGRGSARKLFF,TGTGCCAGCAGCCAAGGGCGGGGATCTGCGCGAAAACTGTTTTTT
TRBJ2-1,16,TRBD2,TRBV19,NA,CASSMESGRAYNEQFF,TGTGCCAGTAGTATGGAGAGCGGGAGGGCTTACAATGAGCAGTTCTTC
TRBJ2-7,14,NA,TRBV5-1,NA,CASSLGREAYEQYF,TGCGCCAGCAGCTTGGGTAGGGAAGCCTACGAGCAGTACTTC
TRBJ1-1,14,NA,TRBV18,NA,CASSPTRGGTEAFF,TGTGCCAGCTCACCAACCCGGGGGGGCACTGAAGCTTTCTTT
TRBJ1-1,13,NA,TRBV6-4,NA,CASSDRQNTEAFF,TGTGCCAGCAGTGACAGACAGAACACTGAAGCTTTCTTT
TRBJ2-1,16,TRBD2,TRBV27,NA,CASGLPLAGVRNEQFF,TGTGCCAGCGGATTGCCCCTAGCGGGAGTTAGGAATGAGCAGTTCTTC
TRBJ1-1,16,TRBD1,TRBV30,once,CAWSVDRVSGNTEAFF,TGTGCCTGGAGTGTAGACAGGGTCTCTGGGAACACTGAAGCTTTCTTT
TRBJ1-2,15,NA,TRBV5-1,NA,CASSLVRGTTNGYTF,TGCGCCAGCAGCTTGGTGAGAGGGACGACGAATGGCTACACCTTC
TRBJ1-4,14,TRBD1,TRBV15,NA,CATSRDFTGGLLFF,TGTGCCACCAGCAGAGATTTTACAGGGGGCCTTCTGTTTTTT
TRBJ1-1,14,TRBD1,TRBV5-6,NA,CASSTRQGNTEAFF,TGTGCCAGCAGCACGCGACAGGGGAACACTGAAGCTTTCTTT
TRBJ2-3,14,TRBD1,TRBV27,NA,CASSLGRTGRTQYF,TGTGCCAGCAGTTTAGGCCGGACAGGTCGTACGCAGTATTTT
TRBJ2-7,15,NA,TRBV6-5,NA,CASSLKGSGEYEQYF,TGTGCCAGCAGCCTGAAGGGGAGTGGGGAGTACGAGCAGTACTTC
TRBJ2-5,17,TRBD2,TRBV5-8,NA,CASSLPRAGVRQETQYF,TGTGCCAGCAGCTTGCCCCGGGCGGGAGTAAGGCAAGAGACCCAGTACTTC
TRBJ2-7,14,NA,TRBV5-4,NA,CASSPPGSTYEQYF,TGTGCCAGCAGTCCCCCAGGGTCTACCTACGAGCAGTACTTC
TRBJ1-5,15,TRBD1,TRBV12-5,NA,CASGSDRVNNQPQHF,TGTGCTAGTGGTTCGGACAGGGTGAACAATCAGCCCCAGCATTTT
TRBJ2-1,11,NA,TRBV20-1,NA,CSASGVNEQFF,TGCAGTGCTAGTGGGGTAAATGAGCAGTTCTTC
TRBJ1-5,15,NA,TRBV18,NA,CASSPGLALNQPQHF,TGTGCCAGCTCACCCGGACTGGCTCTCAATCAGCCCCAGCATTTT
TRBJ2-1,16,TRBD2,TRBV29-1,NA,CSVAELEREGNNEQFF,TGCAGCGTCGCGGAACTAGAGCGGGAGGGGAACAATGAGCAGTTCTTC
TRBJ2-1,17,NA,TRBV9,NA,CASSPRGGRAGYNEQFF,TGTGCCAGCAGCCCCCGGGGCGGTCGAGCGGGCTACAATGAGCAGTTCTTC
TRBJ2-1,14,NA,TRBV28,NA,CASSFLEANNEQFF,TGTGCCAGCAGTTTCCTAGAGGCAAACAATGAGCAGTTCTTC
TRBJ2-7,17,TRBD2,TRBV27,NA,CASSSPFRGRARDEQYF,TGTGCCAGCAGTTCGCCGTTTCGGGGGAGGGCCCGGGACGAGCAGTACTTC
TRBJ2-1,19,TRBD2,TRBV4-1,once,CASSQVETSGRDVDNEQFF,TGCGCCAGCAGCCAAGTCGAGACTAGCGGGAGAGACGTCGACAATGAGCAGTTCTTC
TRBJ1-1,15,NA,TRBV5-6,NA,CASSSGPGRNTEAFF,TGTGCCAGCAGCTCCGGCCCCGGGAGGAACACTGAAGCTTTCTTT
TRBJ2-7,14,NA,TRBV6-1,NA,CASSPPKSHYEQYF,TGTGCCAGCAGCCCCCCCAAGTCACACTACGAGCAGTACTTC
TRBJ1-2,15,TRBD1,TRBV29-1,NA,CSVEAAGGANYGYTF,TGCAGCGTCGAAGCCGCAGGGGGCGCTAACTATGGCTACACCTTC
TRBJ2-3,14,NA,TRBV5-1,NA,CASSLDSGSVTQYF,TGCGCCAGCAGCTTGGATTCGGGAAGCGTTACGCAGTATTTT
TRBJ1-4,16,TRBD1,TRBV23-1,NA,CASSGDRGAANEKLFF,TGCGCCAGCAGCGGAGACAGGGGCGCAGCTAATGAAAAACTGTTTTTT
TRBJ2-1,13,NA,TRBV5-1,NA,CATLRGSYNEQFF,TGCGCCACCCTAAGGGGGTCCTACAATGAGCAGTTCTTC
TRBJ2-7,16,NA,TRBV14,NA,CASSQDSSDSTYEQYF,TGTGCCAGCAGCCAAGACTCTTCGGACAGCACCTACGAGCAGTACTTC
TRBJ2-7,15,TRBD2,TRBV4-1,NA,CASSQDTLAGYEQYF,TGCGCCAGCAGCCAAGATACCCTAGCGGGCTACGAGCAGTACTTC
TRBJ2-1,16,NA,TRBV28,NA,CASTLKPGRIYNEQFF,TGTGCCAGCACCCTCAAACCGGGACGAATTTACAATGAGCAGTTCTTC
TRBJ1-4,13,TRBD1,TRBV28,NA,CAIKGQGAEKLFF,TGTGCCATAAAGGGACAGGGGGCTGAAAAACTGTTTTTT
TRBJ2-7,13,TRBD2,TRBV5-6,NA,CASRRAGGYEQYF,TGTGCCAGCCGCCGGGCGGGGGGGTACGAGCAGTACTTC
TRBJ2-3,16,NA,TRBV7-2,once,CASSLVPGSDTDTQYF,TGTGCCAGCAGCTTAGTACCTGGTTCTGACACAGATACGCAGTATTTT
TRBJ2-1,15,NA,TRBV12-5,NA,CASGLGQGGSNEQFF,TGTGCTAGTGGTTTAGGGCAGGGTGGTTCGAATGAGCAGTTCTTC
TRBJ1-4,21,NA,TRBV4-3,once,CASSQEGPSGTSRWTNEKLFF,TGCGCCAGCAGCCAAGAGGGCCCCTCCGGGACATCTCGGTGGACTAATGAAAAACTGTTTTTT
TRBJ1-1,13,TRBD1,TRBV30,NA,CAFYRGQNTEAFF,TGTGCCTTCTACAGGGGCCAGAACACTGAAGCTTTCTTT
TRBJ2-3,19,TRBD2,TRBV18,NA,CASSPPYPWTSGSTDTQYF,TGTGCCAGCTCACCACCGTACCCCTGGACTAGCGGATCCACAGATACGCAGTATTTT
TRBJ2-7,13,TRBD1,TRBV28,NA,CASSLWGQGVKYF,TGTGCCAGCAGTTTATGGGGACAGGGGGTGAAGTACTTC
TRBJ1-1,18,NA,TRBV30,NA,CAWSVQGRRQSRDTEAFF,TGTGCCTGGAGTGTACAAGGTCGGAGGCAGAGTAGGGACACTGAAGCTTTCTTT
TRBJ2-3,15,NA,TRBV4-2,once,CASSQGPLDTDTQYF,TGTGCCAGCAGCCAGGGGCCACTCGATACAGATACGCAGTATTTT
TRBJ2-3,16,TRBD2,TRBV5-6,NA,CASSLMAGEGTDTQYF,TGTGCCAGCAGCTTAATGGCGGGAGAAGGGACAGATACGCAGTATTTT
TRBJ1-1,14,TRBD1,TRBV7-8,once,CASSTRGRDVEAFF,TGTGCCAGCAGCACTAGGGGGCGGGACGTTGAAGCTTTCTTT
TRBJ2-1,21,TRBD1,TRBV5-1,NA,CASRKVMGDRFSRLTFPEQFF,TGCGCCAGCAGAAAGGTCATGGGGGACAGGTTTTCCAGACTTACCTTCCCAGAGCAGTTCTTC
TRBJ2-2,17,TRBD2,TRBV7-2,NA,CASSPPSAGDQAGELFF,TGTGCCAGCAGCCCTCCCTCAGCGGGAGATCAGGCCGGGGAGCTGTTTTTT
TRBJ1-1,16,NA,TRBV7-1,NA,CASSSLTYGGITEAFF,TGTGCCAGCAGCTCCCTAACGTATGGGGGCATCACTGAAGCTTTCTTT
TRBJ2-3,14,TRBD2,TRBV5-6,NA,CASSAGLATDTQYF,TGTGCCAGCAGCGCGGGACTAGCCACAGATACGCAGTATTTT